Sequencing of this T cell receptor (beta chain) was carried out in a study of identical twins. Germline assignment: CDR1 SGHRS and CDR2 YFSETQ. Between the trimmed V and J ends, which lost 4 bases and 5 bases, there was a span of 12 bases. The CDR3 is 13 amino acids. TCRdb reprocessed the 5' RACE reads via MiXCR and lists one record per CDR3 protein. The sample yields 430,000 or so distinct CDR3 sequences, 24% seen once. This clonotype was found a few times. Only healthy Caucasians were included as donors. The same data also contributed to another study, on T cells expressing NK-cell markers. That source reports: It was from sorted CD3+CD56+NKG2C+, CD3+CD56+NKG2C- and CD3+CD56-NKG2C+ T cells that TCR beta repertoires came. The study sequenced eight donors, seven HCMV-seropositive and one seronegative.

This receptor was identified in a young woman in good health. V is TRBV5-1 and J is TRBJ1-1; no definite D call. Source material: CD4+ T cells sorted from blood. The CDR3 sequence: CASSEGSKTEAFF. In nucleotides, the CDR3 is TGCGCCAGCAGCGAAGGGTCCAAAACTGAAGCTTTCTTT.